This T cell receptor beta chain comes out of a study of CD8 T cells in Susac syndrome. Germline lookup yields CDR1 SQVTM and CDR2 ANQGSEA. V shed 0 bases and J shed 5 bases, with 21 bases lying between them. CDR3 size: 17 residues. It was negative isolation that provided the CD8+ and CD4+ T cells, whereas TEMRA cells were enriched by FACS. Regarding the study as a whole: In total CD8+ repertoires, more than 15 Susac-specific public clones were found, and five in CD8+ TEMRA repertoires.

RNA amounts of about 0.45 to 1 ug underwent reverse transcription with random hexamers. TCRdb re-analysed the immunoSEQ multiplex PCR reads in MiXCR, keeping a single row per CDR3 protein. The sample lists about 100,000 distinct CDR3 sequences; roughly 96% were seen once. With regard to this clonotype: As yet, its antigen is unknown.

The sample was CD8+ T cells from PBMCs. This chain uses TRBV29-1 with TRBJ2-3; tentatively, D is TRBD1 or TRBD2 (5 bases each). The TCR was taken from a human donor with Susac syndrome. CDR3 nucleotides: TGCAGCGTTGAAGAGGCGAGGTCAGGGAGTATTTTAGATACGCAGTATTTT. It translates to CSVEEARSGSILDTQYF.